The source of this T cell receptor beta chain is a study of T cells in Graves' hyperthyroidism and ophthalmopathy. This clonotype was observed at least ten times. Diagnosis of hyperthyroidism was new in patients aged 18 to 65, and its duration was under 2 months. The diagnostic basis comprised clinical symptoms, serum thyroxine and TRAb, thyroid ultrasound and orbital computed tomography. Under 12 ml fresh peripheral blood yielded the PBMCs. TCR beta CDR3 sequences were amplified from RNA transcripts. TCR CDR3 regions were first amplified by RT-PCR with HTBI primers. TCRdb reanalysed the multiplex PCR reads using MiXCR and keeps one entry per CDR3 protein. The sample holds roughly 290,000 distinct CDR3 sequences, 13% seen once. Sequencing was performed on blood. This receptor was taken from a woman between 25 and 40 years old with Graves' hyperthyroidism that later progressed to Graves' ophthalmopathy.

Here the CDR3 reads CSADTSYEQYF. CDR3 nucleotides: TGCAGTGCCGATACATCCTACGAGCAGTACTTC. The chain employs TRBV20-1 and TRBJ2-7; D is ambiguous. Trimming took 6 bases from V and 1 from J, leaving 7 bases between them. Germline V gene lookup returns CDR1 DFQATT and CDR2 SNEGSKA (reference sequence). The CDR3 covers 11 residues.